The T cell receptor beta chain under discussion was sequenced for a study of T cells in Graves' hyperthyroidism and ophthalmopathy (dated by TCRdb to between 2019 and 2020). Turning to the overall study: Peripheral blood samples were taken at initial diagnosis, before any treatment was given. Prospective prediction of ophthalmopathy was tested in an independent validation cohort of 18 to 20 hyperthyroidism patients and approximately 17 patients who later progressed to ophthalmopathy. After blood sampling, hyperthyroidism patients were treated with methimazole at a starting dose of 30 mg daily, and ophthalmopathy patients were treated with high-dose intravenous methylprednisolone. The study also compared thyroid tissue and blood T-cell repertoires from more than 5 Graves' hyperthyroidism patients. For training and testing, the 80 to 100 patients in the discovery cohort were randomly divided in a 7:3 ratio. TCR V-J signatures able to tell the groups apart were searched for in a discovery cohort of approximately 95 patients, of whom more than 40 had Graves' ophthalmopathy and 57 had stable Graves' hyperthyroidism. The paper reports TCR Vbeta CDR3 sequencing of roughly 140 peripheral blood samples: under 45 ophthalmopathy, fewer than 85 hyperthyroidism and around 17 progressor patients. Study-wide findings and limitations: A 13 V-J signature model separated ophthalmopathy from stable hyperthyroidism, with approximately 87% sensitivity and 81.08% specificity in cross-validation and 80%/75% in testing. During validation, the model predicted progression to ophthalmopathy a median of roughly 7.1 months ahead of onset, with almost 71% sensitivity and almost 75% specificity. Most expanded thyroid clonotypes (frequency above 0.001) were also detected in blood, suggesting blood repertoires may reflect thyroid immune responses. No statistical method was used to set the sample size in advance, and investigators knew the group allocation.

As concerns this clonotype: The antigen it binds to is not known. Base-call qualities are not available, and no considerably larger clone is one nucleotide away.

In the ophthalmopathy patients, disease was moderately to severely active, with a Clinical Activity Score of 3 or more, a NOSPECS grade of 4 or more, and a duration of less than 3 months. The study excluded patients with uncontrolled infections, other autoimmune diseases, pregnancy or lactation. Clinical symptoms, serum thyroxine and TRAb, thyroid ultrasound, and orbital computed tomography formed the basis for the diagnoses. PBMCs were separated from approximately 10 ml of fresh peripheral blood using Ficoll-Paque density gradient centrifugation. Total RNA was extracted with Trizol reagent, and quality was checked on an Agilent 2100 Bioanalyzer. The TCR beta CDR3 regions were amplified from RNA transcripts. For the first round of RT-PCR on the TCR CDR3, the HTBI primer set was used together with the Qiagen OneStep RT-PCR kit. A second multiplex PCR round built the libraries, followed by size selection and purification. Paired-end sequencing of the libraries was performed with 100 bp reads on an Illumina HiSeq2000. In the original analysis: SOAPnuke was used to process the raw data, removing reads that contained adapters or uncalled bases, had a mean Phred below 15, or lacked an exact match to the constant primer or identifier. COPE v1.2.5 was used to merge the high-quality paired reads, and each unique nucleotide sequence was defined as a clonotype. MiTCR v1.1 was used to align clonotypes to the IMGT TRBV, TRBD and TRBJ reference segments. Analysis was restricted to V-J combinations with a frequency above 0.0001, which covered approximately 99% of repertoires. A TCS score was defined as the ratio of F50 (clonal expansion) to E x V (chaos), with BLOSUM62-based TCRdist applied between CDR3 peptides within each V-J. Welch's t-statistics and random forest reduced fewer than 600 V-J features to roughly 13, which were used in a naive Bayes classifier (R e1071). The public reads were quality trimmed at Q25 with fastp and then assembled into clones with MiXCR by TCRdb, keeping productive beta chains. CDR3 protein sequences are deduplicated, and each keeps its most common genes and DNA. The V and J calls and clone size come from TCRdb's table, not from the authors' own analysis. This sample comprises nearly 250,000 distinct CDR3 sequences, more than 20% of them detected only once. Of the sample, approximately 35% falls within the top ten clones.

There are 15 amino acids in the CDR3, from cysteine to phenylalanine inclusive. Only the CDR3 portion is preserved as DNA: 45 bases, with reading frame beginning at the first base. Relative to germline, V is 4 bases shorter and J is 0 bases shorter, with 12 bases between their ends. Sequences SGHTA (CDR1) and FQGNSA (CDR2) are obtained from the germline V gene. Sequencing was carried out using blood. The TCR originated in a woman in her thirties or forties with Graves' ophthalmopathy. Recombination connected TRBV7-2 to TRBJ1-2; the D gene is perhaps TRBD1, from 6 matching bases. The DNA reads TGTGCCAGCAGCTGGTACAGGGATCCTAACTATGGCTACACCTTC. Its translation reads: CASSWYRDPNYGYTF.